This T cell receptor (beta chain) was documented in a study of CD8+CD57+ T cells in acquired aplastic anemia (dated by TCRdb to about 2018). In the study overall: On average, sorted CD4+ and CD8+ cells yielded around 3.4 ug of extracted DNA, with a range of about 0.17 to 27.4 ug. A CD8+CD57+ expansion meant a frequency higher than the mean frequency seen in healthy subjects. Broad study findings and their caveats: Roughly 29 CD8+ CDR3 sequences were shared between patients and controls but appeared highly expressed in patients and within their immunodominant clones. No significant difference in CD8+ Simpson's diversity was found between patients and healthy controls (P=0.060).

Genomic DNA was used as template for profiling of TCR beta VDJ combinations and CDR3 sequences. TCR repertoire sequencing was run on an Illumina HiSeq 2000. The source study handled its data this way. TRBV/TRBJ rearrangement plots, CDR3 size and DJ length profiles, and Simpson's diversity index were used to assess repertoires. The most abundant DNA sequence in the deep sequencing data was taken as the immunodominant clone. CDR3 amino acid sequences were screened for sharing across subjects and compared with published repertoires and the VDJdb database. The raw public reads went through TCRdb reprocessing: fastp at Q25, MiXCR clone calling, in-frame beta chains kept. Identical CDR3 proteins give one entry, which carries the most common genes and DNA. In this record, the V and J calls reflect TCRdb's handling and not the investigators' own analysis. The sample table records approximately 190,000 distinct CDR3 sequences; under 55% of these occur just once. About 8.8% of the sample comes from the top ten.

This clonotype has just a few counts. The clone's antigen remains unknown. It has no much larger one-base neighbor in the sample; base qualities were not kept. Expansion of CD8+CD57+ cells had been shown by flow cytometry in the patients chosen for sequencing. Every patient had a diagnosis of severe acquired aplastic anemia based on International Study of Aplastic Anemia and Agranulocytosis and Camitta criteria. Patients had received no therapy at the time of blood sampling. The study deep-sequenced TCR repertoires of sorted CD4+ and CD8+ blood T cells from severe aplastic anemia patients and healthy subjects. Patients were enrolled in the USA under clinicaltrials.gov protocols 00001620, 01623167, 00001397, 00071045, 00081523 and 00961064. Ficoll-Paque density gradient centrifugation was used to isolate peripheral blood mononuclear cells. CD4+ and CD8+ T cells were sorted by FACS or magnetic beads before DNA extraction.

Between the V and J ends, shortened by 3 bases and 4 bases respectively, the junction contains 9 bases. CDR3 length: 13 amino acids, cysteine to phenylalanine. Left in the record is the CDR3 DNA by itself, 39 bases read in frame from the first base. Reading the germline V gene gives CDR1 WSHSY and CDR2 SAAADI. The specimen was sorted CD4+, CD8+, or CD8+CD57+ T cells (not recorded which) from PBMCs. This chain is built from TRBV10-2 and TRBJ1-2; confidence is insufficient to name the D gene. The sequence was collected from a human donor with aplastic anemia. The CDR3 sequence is CASSDRLAYGYTF. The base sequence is TGCGCCAGCAGTGACAGGTTGGCCTATGGCTACACCTTC.